This is a list of T cell receptor beta chains from one sample in a study of blood T cell repertoires in COVID-19. Method: immunoSEQ multiplex PCR; TCRdb's copy keeps in-frame clones and lacks some. The sample holds some 140,000 clones, roughly 77% seen once. The source material was peripheral blood. Source of these receptors: a woman in her sixties or seventies with COVID-19, enrolled during active disease. CDR3s include the opening cysteine and the closing phenylalanine or tryptophan. The D gene is left open where the match is weak.

J gene | D gene | V gene | CDR3 DNA | CDR3 protein
TRBJ1-3 | TRBD1 | TRBV6-9 | TGTGCCAGCAGTCACCGGGACAGGCTACTTCCCTCTGGAAACACCATATATTTT | CASSHRDRLLPSGNTIYF
TRBJ2-1 | NA | TRBV7-8 | TGTGCCAGCAGCTTAAGGGTTAGCGCCGACTACAATGAGCAGTTCTTC | CASSLRVSADYNEQFF
TRBJ1-2 | NA | TRBV7-2 | TGTGCCAGCAGCCTCCCGTCAGGCCACTATGGCTACACCTTC | CASSLPSGHYGYTF
TRBJ2-1 | NA | TRBV30 | TGTGCCTGGAGCCTCGCCGCGGGGGCTGAGCAGTTCTTC | CAWSLAAGAEQFF
TRBJ2-3 | TRBD2 | TRBV7-9 | TGTGCCAGCAGCTTAGCAGGGACCGGGAGGGCAGATACGCAGTATTTT | CASSLAGTGRADTQYF
TRBJ2-4 | NA | TRBV5-4 | TGTGCCAGCAGCTGGGGGGACAGAGTCGCCAAAAACATTCAGTACTTC | CASSWGDRVAKNIQYF
TRBJ1-2 | TRBD1 | TRBV2 | TGTGCCAGCAGGCCGTCCACAGGGGTTGGGTATGGCTACACCTTC | CASRPSTGVGYGYTF
TRBJ1-1 | TRBD1 | TRBV29-1 | TGCAGCGTCAAGCTGGGAGACAGGGGTTCCGTAGCTTTCTTT | CSVKLGDRGSVAFF
TRBJ1-1 | NA | TRBV3-1/TRBV3-2 | TGTGCCAGCAGCCAAAGGGGGGGCATGACTGAAGCTTTCTTT | CASSQRGGMTEAFF
TRBJ2-2 | TRBD1 | TRBV5-4 | TGTGCCAGCAGTCCAGCAGGACAGGGGGCGCTGGACACCGGGGAGCTGTTTTTT | CASSPAGQGALDTGELFF